The next 11 T cell receptor beta chains were all read from a single sample in a study of OX40 agonist ivuxolimab in advanced cancers. Clones were read by immunoSEQ multiplex PCR, and TCRdb kept only the in-frame ones, dropping some. The sample shows about 150,000 clones, about nine tenths of them seen only once. Sample: CD4+ or CD8+ T cells sorted from blood, taken in a trial of the OX40 agonist ivuxolimab. These TCRs come from an adult with an advanced solid tumor such as melanoma, head and neck, liver or kidney cancer.

With respect to this clone: This sample also contains other DNA sequences that code for the same CDR3. The chain has TRBV6-5 and TRBJ2-1; 13 nucleotides align to TRBD2. Germline CDR1 and CDR2: MNHEY and SVGAGI. The CDR3 spans 15 residues. V shed 5 bases and J 5 bases; nucleotides not matched to a gene: 3. CDR3 residues: CASSSGTSGNNEQFF. Here the CDR3 DNA reads TGTGCCAGCAGTAGCGGGACTAGCGGGAACAATGAGCAGTTCTTC.

In DNA, the CDR3 is TGTGCCAGCAGTCAATTTCTAAATCAGCCCCAGCATTTT. It is translated as CASSQFLNQPQHF. The V gene is TRBV6-5, the J gene TRBJ1-5; D gene unclear. Germline V gene sequence: CDR1 MNHEY, CDR2 SVGAGI. The CDR3 is made up of 13 amino acids. V lost 5 bases to trimming and J lost 4 bases, with 9 bases between them.

The V call is TRBV11-3, the J call TRBJ2-5; tentative D call: TRBD1 (6 bases). The germline gives CDR1 SGHNT, CDR2 YENEEA. This CDR3 is 14 amino acids long. Trimming shortened V by 5 bases and J by 5 bases, and 15 bases separated the two germline ends. CDR3 sequence: CASSARGGGETQYF. The CDR3 coding sequence is TGTGCCAGCAGCGCGCGTGGGGGCGGGGAGACCCAGTACTTC.

The rearrangement links TRBV9 to TRBJ2-1; D uncertain. Trimming shortened V by 2 bases and J by 6 bases, and 9 bases separated the two germline ends. Germline CDR1 SGDLS, CDR2 YYNGEE. CDR3 length equals 13 residues. The CDR3 loop is CASSVSPSNEQFF. The CDR3 DNA is TGTGCCAGCAGCGTCTCTCCGAGCAATGAGCAGTTCTTC.

This chain connects TRBV19 to TRBJ2-7, with D possibly called TRBD1 or TRBD2 (5 bases each). CDR1 LNHDA and CDR2 SQIVND come from the germline V gene (reference sequence). V was clipped by 4 bases and J by 3 bases, with 13 bases between them. This CDR3 is 14 amino acids long. The CDR3 DNA is TGTGCCAGTAGTAGGGACGGGGCCAACTACGAGCAGTACTTC. Its protein product is CASSRDGANYEQYF.

The chain joins TRBV18 to TRBJ1-1; D is unclear. With 3 bases removed from V and 3 bases from J, the gap between germline ends came to 14 bases. CDR1 is KGHSH, CDR2 LQKENI, per germline. The CDR3 is made up of 15 amino acids. The CDR3 sequence is CASSPASSADTEAFF. In DNA, the CDR3 is TGTGCCAGCTCACCGGCAAGCAGTGCGGACACTGAAGCTTTCTTT.

The rearrangement links TRBV28 to TRBJ1-1, with D perhaps TRBD1 (6 bases). CDR1 is MDHEN and CDR2 is SYDVKM in the germline V gene. The V and J ends lost 2 bases and 6 bases respectively, with 7 bases between them. The CDR3 covers 12 residues. Here the CDR3 reads CASSLAGAEAFF. DNA of the CDR3: TGTGCCAGCAGTTTAGCAGGGGCTGAAGCTTTCTTT.

The J gene is TRBJ1-2, the V gene TRBV28; 11 bases align to TRBD1. Trimming removed 9 bases from V and 8 bases from J; junction bases left unmatched: 8. The CDR3 contains 13 residues. The germline gives CDR1 MDHEN, CDR2 SYDVKM. CDR3 bases: TGTGCCAGTAAACCGGGACAGGGGGAGGGCTACACCTTC. This sequence encodes CASKPGQGEGYTF.

DNA for the CDR3: TGTGCCAGCAGTTACTCGGGACTCCCTTACGAGCAGTACTTC. The encoded protein is CASSYSGLPYEQYF. The chain employs TRBV6-5 and TRBJ2-7; D may be TRBD2 (6 bases). CDR1 and CDR2 (germline): MNHEY, SVGAGI. Trimming left V 0 bases short and J 4 bases short, with 10 bases between. CDR3 length equals 14 residues.

This clone was observed a single time. The rearrangement joins TRBV5-4 to TRBJ2-7, with 10 bases identical to TRBD2. This CDR3 region has 18 residues. The germline V gene has CDR1 SGHNT and CDR2 YYREEE (reference sequence). The V segment lost 4 bases and the J segment 1 base; nucleotides outside the gene matches: 14. Written as DNA, the CDR3 is TGTGCCAGCAGCAGCGTGGCGCCTAGCGGGAGTCGGTCCTACGAGCAGTACTTC. This gives the protein CASSSVAPSGSRSYEQYF.

The chain employs TRBV6-6 and TRBJ1-2; D is perhaps TRBD1 (5 bases). CDR3 size: 11 residues. With 11 bases removed from V and 5 bases from J, the gap between germline ends came to 12 bases. Germline V gives CDR1 MNHNY, CDR2 SVGAGI (reference sequence). DNA of the CDR3: TGTGCCGGTCAGGAGGGGTATGGCTACACCTTC. Translation: CAGQEGYGYTF.